This passage covers 18 T cell receptor beta chains from one sample sequenced in a study of blood T cell repertoires in COVID-19. Sequencing was performed with immunoSEQ multiplex PCR; in TCRdb, only in-frame clones are kept and a portion is missing. The sample records 300,000 to 400,000 clones, more than 75% being singletons. The sample consisted of peripheral blood. These receptors originate from a woman aged 45-65 years with COVID-19, enrolled during active disease.

The rearrangement uses TRBV13 and TRBJ1-2; D is undetermined. This CDR3 is 14 amino acids long. Between the trimmed V and J ends, which lost 1 base and 4 bases, there was a span of 10 bases. Germline V gene data show CDR1 as PRHDT and CDR2 as FYEKMQ (reference sequence). The CDR3 bases are TGTGCCAGCAGCTTAGCGGCGGGGAGCTATGGCTACACCTTC. It codes for CASSLAAGSYGYTF.

This clone is a singleton in its sample. The rearrangement joins TRBV19 to TRBJ2-1, with TRBD1 matching 8 bases. V dropped 5 bases and J dropped 8; count of bases not matched to a gene: 14. CDR1 and CDR2 (germline): LNHDA, SQIVND (reference sequence). This CDR3 is built from 16 residues. CDR3 nucleotide sequence: TGTGCCAGTAGTTCCCAGGGGGCGGATTCTGGGTATGAGCAGTTCTTC. Protein sequence: CASSSQGADSGYEQFF.

For this clone: The junction and the germline gene differ at one end; a read error may be behind it. The chain couples TRBV19 to TRBJ1-1, with D possibly being TRBD1 (6 bases). The length of the CDR3 is 15 residues. Per the germline V gene, CDR1 is LNHDA and CDR2 is SQIVND (reference sequence). The CDR3: CASSIEETRTASTTF. The CDR3 DNA reads TGTGCCAGTAGTATAGAGGAGACCAGGACAGCTTCTACGACCTTT.

The V gene is TRBV9, the J gene TRBJ2-2; 14 bases are a match to TRBD2. The trim removed 3 bases at V and 1 base at J, leaving 5 bases unmatched. The CDR3 sequence is 18 residues long. Germline CDR1 SGDLS, CDR2 YYNGEE. The CDR3 nucleotides read TGTGCCAGCAGCGCCGGACTAGCGGGAGGAGGGAACACCGGGGAGCTGTTTTTT. This translates into CASSAGLAGGGNTGELFF.

The chain combines TRBV2 with TRBJ1-5, with D perhaps TRBD1 (6 bases). CDR3 length: 16 amino acids. Trimming left V 4 bases short and J 8 bases short, with 21 bases between. In germline, CDR1 is SNHLY, CDR2 FYNNEI. CDR3 nucleotides: TGTGCCAGCAGTGCAGGGGACACCTCAGTGGGCAAGCCCCAGCATTTT. Its translation is CASSAGDTSVGKPQHF. Combining the CDR3 with reference TRBV2 and TRBJ1-5 gives the whole variable domain EPEVTQTPSHQVTQMGQEVILRCVPISNHLYFYWYRQILGQKVEFLVSFYNNEISEKSEIFDDQFSVERPDGSNFTLKIRSTKLEDSAMYFCASSAGDTSVGKPQHFGDGTRLSIL.

This clone showed up just once. The CDR3 loop is CASSPRVVGQGNTEAFF. For the CDR3, the DNA is TGTGCCAGCTCACCACGGGTAGTGGGACAGGGTAACACTGAAGCTTTCTTT. V gene TRBV18 combines with J gene TRBJ1-1, with 9 positions matching TRBD1. V lost 1 base, J lost 2 bases, and 8 bases stayed unmatched. This CDR3 region has 17 residues. Germline V lookup: CDR1 KGHSH, CDR2 LQKENI.

This sequence joins TRBV27 and TRBJ1-5; 7 positions agree with TRBD1. The CDR3 runs 13 residues. CDR1 is MNHEY, CDR2 SMNVEV, per germline (reference sequence). The V segment lost 5 bases and the J segment 7 bases; nucleotides outside the gene matches: 5. The CDR3 loop is CASSRQGAQPQHF. CDR3 sequence (DNA): TGTGCCAGCAGTCGACAGGGTGCGCAGCCCCAGCATTTT.

V and J are TRBV2 and TRBJ2-7; a possible D gene is TRBD1 (5 bases). The CDR3 totals 14 residues. Trimming shortened V by 4 bases and J by 2 bases, and 12 bases separated the two germline ends. CDR1 and CDR2 (germline): SNHLY, FYNNEI. This CDR3 is CASSGGRITYEQYF. CDR3 coding DNA: TGTGCCAGCAGTGGGGGCAGGATTACCTACGAGCAGTACTTC. The full variable domain, its missing parts supplied by reference TRBV2 and TRBJ2-7, is EPEVTQTPSHQVTQMGQEVILRCVPISNHLYFYWYRQILGQKVEFLVSFYNNEISEKSEIFDDQFSVERPDGSNFTLKIRSTKLEDSAMYFCASSGGRITYEQYFGPGTRLTVT.

CDR3 sequence reads: CSTLGGGPDTQYF. The CDR3, as DNA: TGCAGCACCCTAGGGGGAGGGCCCGATACGCAGTATTTT. V usage is TRBV29-1 and J usage is TRBJ2-3; possible D gene TRBD2, 7 bases. Germline lookup yields CDR1 SQVTM and CDR2 ANQGSEA. The CDR3 runs 13 residues. The V end lost 8 bases, the J end lost 6 bases, and 18 bases lay between the germline ends.

The chain employs TRBV9 and TRBJ2-5, with a possible D match to TRBD1 (5 bases). This CDR3 is built from 16 residues. V lost 0 bases and J 5 bases, leaving 17 bases between the germline ends. Per germline, CDR1 SGDLS and CDR2 YYNGEE. The DNA of the CDR3 is TGTGCCAGCAGCGTAGAGGGGTTTGGTTTCGGGGAGACCCAGTACTTC. Translated, it gives CASSVEGFGFGETQYF.

The chain has TRBV7-3 and TRBJ1-2; D call uncertain. From germline, CDR1 is SGHTA and CDR2 FQGTGA. The CDR3 totals 15 residues. V lost 1 base, J lost 0 bases, and 9 bases lay in between. The DNA for the CDR3 is TGTGCCAGCAGCTTAATTGCAGGATCTAACTATGGCTACACCTTC. Its translation: CASSLIAGSNYGYTF. The variable domain in full, with the rest retrieved from reference TRBV7-3 and TRBJ1-2, is GAGVSQTPSNKVTEKGKYVELRCDPISGHTALYWYRQSLGQGPEFLIYFQGTGAADDSGLPNDRFFAVRPEGSVSTLKIQRTERGDSAVYLCASSLIAGSNYGYTFGSGTRLTVV.

The V call is TRBV24-1, the J call TRBJ2-2, with 7 bases fitting TRBD2. The length of the CDR3 is 12 residues. Germline V gives CDR1 KGHDR, CDR2 SFDVKD. Trimming cost V 9 bases and J 3 bases; bases outside gene matches: 0. CDR3 region: CATGGDTGELFF. The CDR3 region has the DNA TGTGCCACCGGGGGGGACACCGGGGAGCTGTTTTTT.

This clone has a single count. The CDR3: CASSPRTGMNTEAFF. CDR3 DNA sequence: TGCGCCAGCAGCCCAAGGACAGGGATGAACACTGAAGCTTTCTTT. The chain joins TRBV5-1 to TRBJ1-1; the match to TRBD1 covers 8 bases. Trimming cost V 4 bases and J 0 bases; bases outside gene matches: 5. There are 15 residues in the CDR3. Germline CDR1 and CDR2: SGHRS and YFSETQ.

The rearrangement joins TRBV19 to TRBJ1-1; the D is unclear. From germline, CDR1 is LNHDA and CDR2 SQIVND (reference sequence). This CDR3 contains 13 residues. The ends were cut back, 5 bases at V and 0 bases at J, with 7 bases in the middle. The CDR3 reads CASSVTVNTEAFF. CDR3 sequence (DNA): TGTGCCAGTAGTGTAACAGTGAACACTGAAGCTTTCTTT.

The chain carries TRBV30 and TRBJ1-1; no definite D call. Germline assignment: CDR1 GTSNPN and CDR2 SVGIG (reference sequence). The CDR3 loop spans 13 amino acids. The germline V and J ends were trimmed by 3 bases and 6 bases, with 14 bases remaining between them. CDR3 region: CAWRAVSRAEAFF. CDR3 DNA sequence: TGTGCCTGGAGAGCGGTTTCCCGGGCTGAAGCTTTCTTT.

The chain uses TRBV21-1 and TRBJ2-6; the D call in the table, TRBD1, was not verified against the DNA. TRBV21-1 is given as a pseudogene. The CDR3 consists of 21 residues. The CDR3 bases are TGTGCCAGCAGCAAAATGTGTCTAAAGGGACAGGGGAAGGCTGGGGCCAACGTCCTGACTTTC. It specifies CASSKMCLKGQGKAGANVLTF.

This clone was counted once. Other DNA sequences from this sample encode an identical CDR3 as well. This chain joins TRBV30 and TRBJ1-2, with D perhaps matching TRBD1 (5 bases). This CDR3 contains 14 residues. Trimming pared 0 bases from V and 3 bases from J, leaving 11 bases between. Per germline, CDR1 GTSNPN and CDR2 SVGIG (reference sequence). CDR3 amino acids: CAWSVSGGDYGYTF. CDR3 coding DNA: TGTGCCTGGAGTGTATCTGGAGGGGACTATGGCTACACCTTC.

This clone was seen more than once but under ten times. The chain employs TRBV27 and TRBJ2-7, with a tentative D call TRBD1 (5 bases). Germline CDR1 reads MNHEY; CDR2 reads SMNVEV (reference sequence). V lost 4 bases and J 0 bases, leaving 16 bases between the germline ends. The CDR3 has 16 residues. The CDR3 loop reads CASSSQQKGLSYEQYF. The CDR3, as DNA: TGTGCCAGCAGTTCCCAGCAAAAGGGGCTCTCCTACGAGCAGTACTTC.